This entry lists 25 T cell receptor beta chains sequenced from one sample in a study of blood T cell repertoires in COVID-19. Sequencing was performed with immunoSEQ multiplex PCR; in TCRdb, only in-frame clones are kept and a portion is missing. The repertoire includes 150,000 or so clones, about 88% of them detected once, and more than 2% sits in the top ten. Sequencing was carried out using peripheral blood. These receptors were taken from a woman in her 70s with acute or convalescent COVID-19.

The V and J genes are TRBV3-1 (or the pseudogene TRBV3-2) and TRBJ2-7; 13 bases match TRBD2. The CDR3 is 17 amino acids. J gave up 2 bases and V 1 base, and 5 bases lay outside the gene matches. From germline, CDR1 is LGHDT and CDR2 YNNKEL (reference sequence). CDR3 amino acids: CASSQGTGLAGTYEQYF. The CDR3 DNA follows: TGTGCCAGCAGCCAAGGGACGGGACTAGCGGGGACCTACGAGCAGTACTTC.

The chain links TRBV5-1 to TRBJ1-1; weak D call: TRBD1 (5 bases). With 4 bases removed from V and 5 bases from J, the gap between germline ends came to 18 bases. CDR1 and CDR2 from the germline V gene are SGHRS and YFSETQ. There are 15 residues in the CDR3. CDR3 sequence (DNA): TGCGCCAGCAGCATAGGGGACTCCTTGGGGACTGAAGCTTTCTTT. It is translated as CASSIGDSLGTEAFF.

The chain has TRBV5-1 and TRBJ2-1; a possible D gene is TRBD1 (6 bases). V was shortened by 0 bases and J by 8 bases, with 9 bases between the two germline ends. The CDR3 is made up of 13 amino acids. Germline V gene data show CDR1 as SGHRS and CDR2 as YFSETQ. The CDR3 sequence: CASSLEQGHEQFF. Written as DNA, the CDR3 is TGCGCCAGCAGCTTGGAACAGGGCCATGAGCAGTTCTTC.

This chain joins TRBV5-6 and TRBJ2-2, with 11 bases identical to TRBD2. V shed 0 bases, J shed 1 base, and the junction held 2 bases outside the gene matches. Per germline, CDR1 SGHDT and CDR2 YYEEEE. The CDR3 totals 17 residues. The CDR3 nucleotides read TGTGCCAGCAGCTTGGTGACTAGCGGGGTGAACACCGGGGAGCTGTTTTTT. Translation gives CASSLVTSGVNTGELFF. Full variable domain (rest looked up from reference TRBV5-6 and TRBJ2-2): DAGVTQSPTHLIKTRGQQVTLRCSPKSGHDTVSWYQQALGQGPQFIFQYYEEEERQRGNFPDRFSGHQFPNYSSELNVNALLLGDSALYLCASSLVTSGVNTGELFFGEGSRLTVL.

V is TRBV5-4 and J is TRBJ1-3; D is possibly TRBD1 (5 bases). Germline CDR1 SGHNT, CDR2 YYREEE (reference sequence). V lost 4 bases, J lost 4 bases, and 12 bases lay in between. The CDR3 is 14 residues long. The CDR3, as DNA: TGTGCCAGCAGCGCCCAAGGGGCAGGAAACACCATATATTTT. This codes for CASSAQGAGNTIYF.

This clone was picked up one time. The chain links TRBV6-2 or TRBV6-3 to TRBJ2-7; 9 positions agree with TRBD2. This CDR3 comprises 19 residues. Unmatched junction bases numbered 20, after V lost 4 bases and J lost 4 bases. Germline V gene sequence: CDR1 MNHEY, CDR2 SVGEGT. This CDR3 is CASSFVLSSGTSLHYEQYF. The CDR3 region has the DNA TGTGCCAGCAGTTTTGTACTATCCTCCGGGACTAGCTTACATTACGAGCAGTACTTC.

The V gene is TRBV19, the J gene TRBJ2-3; 11 bases are a match to TRBD2. V was clipped by 4 bases and J by 0 bases; unmatched bases: 0. Germline loops: CDR1 LNHDA, CDR2 SQIVND (reference sequence). CDR3 length: 15 residues. CDR3 DNA sequence: TGTGCCAGTAGTAGACTAGCGGGGAGCACAGATACGCAGTATTTT. Residues: CASSRLAGSTDTQYF.

J is TRBJ2-1 and V is TRBV5-8; TRBD1 is a possible D gene (6 bases). V was clipped by 4 bases and J by 0 bases, with 14 bases between them. Per germline, CDR1 SGHTS and CDR2 YDEGEE. CDR3 length equals 16 residues. CDR3 protein: CASSPGQPRSYNEQFF. DNA of the CDR3: TGTGCCAGCAGCCCCGGACAGCCACGCTCCTACAATGAGCAGTTCTTC.

V and J are TRBV14 and TRBJ2-7, with TRBD2 as a possible D gene (6 bases). The V gene's germline CDR1 is SGHDN and CDR2 FVKESK. V dropped 4 bases and J dropped 4 bases, with 11 bases sitting between them. The CDR3 loop spans 13 amino acids. CDR3 sequence: CASSRGGAYEQYV. In DNA form, the CDR3 reads TGTGCCAGCAGCCGTGGCGGGGCTTACGAGCAGTACGTC.

This chain links TRBV18 with TRBJ1-4; a weak D match, TRBD1 (5 bases). Germline CDR1 reads KGHSH; CDR2 reads LQKENI. This CDR3 has 13 amino acids. Trimming removed 3 bases at V and 5 bases at J, with 7 bases between. For the CDR3, the DNA is TGTGCCAGCTCACCGGGACTAAATGAAAAACTGTTTTTT. Translating it yields CASSPGLNEKLFF. Full variable domain (rest looked up from reference TRBV18 and TRBJ1-4): NAGVMQNPRHLVRRRGQEARLRCSPMKGHSHVYWYRQLPEEGLKFMVYLQKENIIDESGMPKERFSAEFPKEGPSILRIQQVVRGDSAAYFCASSPGLNEKLFFGSGTQLSVL.

This clone is a singleton in its sample. The chain recombines TRBV6-1 with TRBJ2-5, with D uncertain. Deletions cut 0 bases from V and 7 bases from J, with 9 bases between. Germline V gene sequence: CDR1 MNHNS, CDR2 SASEGT. This CDR3 comprises 13 residues. The CDR3 bases are TGTGCCAGCAGTGAAGCTGAGAGAGGGACCCAGTACTTC. This encodes CASSEAERGTQYF.

V and J are TRBV19 and TRBJ1-4; 11 bases are shared with TRBD1. The CDR3 contains 14 residues. CDR1 LNHDA and CDR2 SQIVND come from the germline V gene (reference sequence). Trimming took 9 bases from V and 8 from J; bases not matched to a gene: 8. CDR3 DNA sequence: TGTGCCAGCCGGACAGGGGGCGCAGCGGAAAAACTGTTTTTT. Its translation is CASRTGGAAEKLFF.

This sequence joins TRBV11-2 and TRBJ2-5, with D tentatively TRBD1 (6 bases). Trimming stripped 8 bases from V and 2 bases from J, with 15 bases between. Germline lookup yields CDR1 SGHAT and CDR2 FQNNGV. The CDR3 consists of 14 residues. CDR3 protein: CASGPTGVQETQYF. The CDR3 region has the DNA TGTGCCAGCGGCCCGACAGGAGTACAAGAGACCCAGTACTTC.

The V gene is TRBV10-3, the J gene TRBJ2-1, with 9 bases identical to TRBD1. Germline V CDR1 and CDR2: ENHRY, SYGVKD. The CDR3 runs 17 residues. The ends lost 3 bases at V and 8 bases at J; junction bases unmatched: 14. This chain's CDR3 is CAISDLNRGQISDEQFF. The CDR3 DNA reads as TGTGCCATCAGTGACTTAAACAGGGGGCAAATTTCCGATGAGCAGTTCTTC.

The chain carries TRBV9 and TRBJ2-2; D might be TRBD1 (6 bases). Trimming pared 0 bases from V and 5 bases from J, leaving 8 bases between. The germline V gene encodes CDR1 SGDLS and CDR2 YYNGEE. The CDR3 is made up of 14 amino acids. In DNA, the CDR3 is TGTGCCAGCAGCGTAGAGGGGGTGACCGGGGAGCTGTTTTTT. Residues: CASSVEGVTGELFF.

This clone appeared a single time. The chain joins TRBV28 to TRBJ2-3, with 13 bases that match TRBD2. Germline CDR1 is MDHEN and CDR2 is SYDVKM. V was clipped by 4 bases and J by 6 bases; unmatched bases: 7. The CDR3 covers 16 residues. CDR3 DNA: TGTGCCAGCAGTTCCGGGACTAGCGGGGCTTTTGATACGCAGTATTTT. Its protein product is CASSSGTSGAFDTQYF.

The chain couples TRBV5-4 to TRBJ2-7; D call uncertain. The V gene's germline CDR1 is SGHNT and CDR2 YYREEE (reference sequence). CDR3 size: 14 residues. V gave up 4 bases and J gave up 5 bases, with 16 bases separating them. The CDR3 DNA follows: TGTGCCAGCAGCCCCGACCCAGATCGGGACGAGCAGTACTTC. As protein: CASSPDPDRDEQYF. The complete variable domain, with remaining parts taken from reference TRBV5-4 and TRBJ2-7, reads ETGVTQSPTHLIKTRGQQVTLRCSSQSGHNTVSWYQQALGQGPQFIFQYYREEENGRGNFPPRFSGLQFPNYSSELNVNALELDDSALYLCASSPDPDRDEQYFGPGTRLTVT.

This chain connects TRBV10-1 to TRBJ1-2, with 8 bases aligning to TRBD1. CDR1 and CDR2 (germline): WNHNN, SYGVQD (reference sequence). Losses at the gene ends were 6 bases for V and 6 bases for J; bases not matched to a gene: 3. CDR3 length: 12 residues. CDR3 in DNA: TGCGCCAGCAGGGCAGGGGGCAATGGCTACACCTTC. Residues: CASRAGGNGYTF.

In regard to this clone: This sample also contains other DNA sequences that code for the same CDR3. The chain links TRBV9 to TRBJ2-7; D might be TRBD1 (6 bases). Trimming cost V 0 bases and J 2 bases, with 9 bases left between them. CDR1 is SGDLS, CDR2 YYNGEE, per germline. The CDR3 length is 14 residues. CDR3 bases: TGTGCCAGCAGCGTAGACCAGGGGACCTACGAGCAGTACTTC. Translation gives CASSVDQGTYEQYF.

The gene calls are TRBV19 and TRBJ2-2, with 11 bases matching TRBD1. J gave up 6 bases and V 7 bases, and 7 bases lay outside the gene matches. The CDR3 contains 15 residues. Germline V gene data show CDR1 as LNHDA and CDR2 as SQIVND (reference sequence). CDR3 nucleotides: TGTGCCAGTACGACGGGGACAGGGGGACCCGGGGAGCTGTTTTTT. Its protein is CASTTGTGGPGELFF.

The chain has TRBV6-5 and TRBJ1-5, with a weak D call TRBD1 (5 bases). Per the germline V gene, CDR1 is MNHEY and CDR2 is SVGAGI. The length of the CDR3 is 14 residues. Trimming left V 6 bases short and J 0 bases short, with 9 bases between. CDR3 sequence: CASRGPNSNQPQHF. For the CDR3, the DNA is TGTGCCAGCAGGGGGCCGAATAGCAATCAGCCCCAGCATTTT.

The chain recombines TRBV7-2 with TRBJ1-3; unclear D gene. The CDR3 loop spans 12 amino acids. Germline V CDR1 and CDR2: SGHTA, FQGNSA. V was cut by 4 bases and J by 7 bases, with 8 bases left in between. The CDR3 sequence is CASSSNLNTIYF. The DNA for the CDR3 is TGTGCCAGCAGCTCAAACTTGAACACCATATATTTT.

This clone was observed a handful of times. The rearrangement links TRBV5-4 to TRBJ1-4; the match to TRBD1 covers 7 bases. Losses at the gene ends were 0 bases for V and 8 bases for J; bases not matched to a gene: 4. This CDR3 comprises 14 residues. Germline-derived CDR1 and CDR2 are SGHNT and YYREEE (reference sequence). The CDR3 region is CASSLGQGVEKLFF. The CDR3 DNA sequence: TGTGCCAGCAGCTTGGGGCAGGGGGTCGAAAAACTGTTTTTT.

The chain uses TRBV7-2 and TRBJ1-2; D possibly corresponds to TRBD1 (5 bases). The CDR3 spans 15 residues. The V end was cut by 1 base, the J end by 8 bases, with 17 bases between. The V gene's germline CDR1 is SGHTA and CDR2 FQGNSA. This CDR3 reads CASSLGAPGGTGYTF. Written as DNA, the CDR3 is TGTGCCAGCAGCTTAGGGGCGCCGGGGGGGACGGGCTACACCTTC.

The rearrangement links TRBV5-8 to TRBJ1-3; no clear D. Germline assignment: CDR1 SGHTS and CDR2 YDEGEE. The germline V and J ends were trimmed by 1 base and 1 base, with 15 bases remaining between them. This CDR3 is 17 amino acids long. The CDR3 region is CASSLITGVGSGNTIYF. As DNA, the CDR3 is TGTGCCAGCAGCTTGATTACCGGGGTAGGGTCTGGAAACACCATATATTTT.